One T cell receptor beta chain is described in this entry. Only in-frame clones appear in the TCRdb table, and some are missing; sequencing was by immunoSEQ multiplex PCR. This sample has approximately 63,000 clones, with roughly 89% found just once. The junction had 8 bases not matched to a gene; V was cut back by 6 bases and J by 7 bases. Germline values: CDR1 MDHEN, CDR2 SYDVKM. The CDR3 extends over 15 amino acids. The data are from a study of T cell changes during pregnancy in multiple sclerosis. The V gene is TRBV28, the J gene TRBJ2-3; 12 bases align to TRBD1. This receptor was identified in a female donor in good health, enrolled as a control in a pregnancy study. Source: peripheral blood, taken in the third trimester of pregnancy. In nucleotides, the CDR3 is TGTGCCAGCAGCCCCCCGGGACAGGGGGCTTATACGCAGTATTTT. This translates into CASSPPGQGAYTQYF.